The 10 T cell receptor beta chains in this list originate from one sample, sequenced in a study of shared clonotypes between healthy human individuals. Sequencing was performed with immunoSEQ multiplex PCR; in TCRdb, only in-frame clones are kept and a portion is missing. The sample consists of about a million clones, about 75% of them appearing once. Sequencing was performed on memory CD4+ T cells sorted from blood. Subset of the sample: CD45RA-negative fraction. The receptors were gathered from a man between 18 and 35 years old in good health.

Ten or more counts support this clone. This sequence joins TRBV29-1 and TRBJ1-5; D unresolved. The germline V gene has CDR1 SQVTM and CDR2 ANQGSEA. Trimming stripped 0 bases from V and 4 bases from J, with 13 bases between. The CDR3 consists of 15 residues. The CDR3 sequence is CSVEDTGRPNQPQHF. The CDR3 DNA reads TGCAGCGTTGAAGATACCGGGCGGCCGAATCAGCCCCAGCATTTT. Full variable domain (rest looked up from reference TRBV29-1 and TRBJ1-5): SAVISQKPSRDICQRGTSLTIQCQVDSQVTMMFWYRQQPGQSLTLIATANQGSEATYESGFVIDKFPISRPNLTFSTLTVSNMSPEDSSIYLCSVEDTGRPNQPQHFGDGTRLSIL.

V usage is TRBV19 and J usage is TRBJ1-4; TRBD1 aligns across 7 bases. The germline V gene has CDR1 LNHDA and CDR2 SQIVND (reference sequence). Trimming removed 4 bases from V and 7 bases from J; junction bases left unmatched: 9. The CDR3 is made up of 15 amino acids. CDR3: CASSTQQGYVEKLFF. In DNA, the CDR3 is TGTGCCAGTAGTACCCAACAGGGGTACGTTGAAAAACTGTTTTTT.

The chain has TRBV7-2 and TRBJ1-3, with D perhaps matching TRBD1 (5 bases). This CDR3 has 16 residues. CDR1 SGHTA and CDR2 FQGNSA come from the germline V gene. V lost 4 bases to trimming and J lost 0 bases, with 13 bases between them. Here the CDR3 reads CASSYAGSPSGNTIYF. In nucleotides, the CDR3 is TGTGCCAGCAGCTACGCAGGGAGCCCCTCTGGAAACACCATATATTTT.

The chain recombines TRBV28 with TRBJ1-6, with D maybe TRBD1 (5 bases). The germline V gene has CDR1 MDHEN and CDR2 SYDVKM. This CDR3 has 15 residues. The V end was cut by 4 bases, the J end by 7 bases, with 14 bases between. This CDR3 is CASSSPGLGNSPLHF. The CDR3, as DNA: TGTGCCAGCAGTTCCCCGGGACTTGGGAATTCACCCCTCCACTTT.

The CDR3 spells CASSPYRDRDAEAFF. In DNA form, the CDR3 reads TGTGCCAGCAGCCCCTATCGGGACAGGGATGCTGAAGCTTTCTTT. V usage is TRBV7-9 and J usage is TRBJ1-1, with TRBD1 matching over 9 bases. The germline V gene encodes CDR1 SEHNR and CDR2 FQNEAQ (reference sequence). The junction had 10 bases not matched to a gene; V was cut back by 5 bases and J by 6 bases. The CDR3 covers 15 residues.

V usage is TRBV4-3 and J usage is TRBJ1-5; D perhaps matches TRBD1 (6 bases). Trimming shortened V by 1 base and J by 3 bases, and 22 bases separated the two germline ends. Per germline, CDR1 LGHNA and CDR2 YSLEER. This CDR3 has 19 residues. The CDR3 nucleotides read TGCGCCAGCAGCCAAGGGTACCAGGGGCTAAATAGGAACAATCAGCCCCAGCATTTT. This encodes CASSQGYQGLNRNNQPQHF.

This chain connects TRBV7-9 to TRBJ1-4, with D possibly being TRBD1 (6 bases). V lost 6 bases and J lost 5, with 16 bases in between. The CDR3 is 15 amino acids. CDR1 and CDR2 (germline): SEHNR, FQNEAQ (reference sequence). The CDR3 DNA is TGTGCCAGCAGTTCGGGGCAGGGGCGGAATGAAAAACTGTTTTTT. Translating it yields CASSSGQGRNEKLFF.

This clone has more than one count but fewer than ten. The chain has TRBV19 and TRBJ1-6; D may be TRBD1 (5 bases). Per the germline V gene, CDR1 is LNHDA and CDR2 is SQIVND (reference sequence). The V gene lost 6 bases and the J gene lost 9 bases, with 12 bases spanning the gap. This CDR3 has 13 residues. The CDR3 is CASRGDLSSPLHF. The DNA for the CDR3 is TGTGCCAGTAGAGGGGACCTCAGTTCACCCCTCCACTTT.

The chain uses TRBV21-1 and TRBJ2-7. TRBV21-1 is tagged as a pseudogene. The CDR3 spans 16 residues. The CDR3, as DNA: TGTGCCAGCAGCAAAGAAGACGGCAGCCCCTTTGGGGAGCAGTACTTC. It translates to CASSKEDGSPFGEQYF.

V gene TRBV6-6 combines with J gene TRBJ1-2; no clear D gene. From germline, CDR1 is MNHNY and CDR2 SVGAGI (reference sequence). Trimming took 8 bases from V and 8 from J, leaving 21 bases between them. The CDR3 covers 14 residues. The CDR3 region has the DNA TGTGCCAGCCGTGCCGCGGATCCGACGGGAGGCTACACCTTC. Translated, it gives CASRAADPTGGYTF.